These 24 T cell receptor beta chains came from one sample sequenced in a study of long-term antiretroviral therapy in people with HIV. The assay, immunoSEQ v3.0, was run at survey level. Libraries were prepared by immunoSEQ multiplex PCR; TCRdb keeps only in-frame clonotypes and omits some of them. This sample has 20,000 to 25,000 clones; around 80% occur once, and the top ten carry about 3.4%. The sample here was unsorted PBMCs, taken 1.9 years after starting antiretroviral therapy. These receptors came from a woman aged 50 to 65 with HIV.

The J gene is TRBJ2-6, the V gene TRBV30, with D perhaps matching TRBD2 (5 bases). Germline CDR1 is GTSNPN and CDR2 is SVGIG (reference sequence). This CDR3 region has 16 residues. Trimming left V 2 bases short and J 0 bases short, with 11 bases between. The CDR3 protein is CAWSRERGSGANVLTF. In DNA form, the CDR3 reads TGTGCCTGGAGTCGAGAACGGGGCTCTGGGGCCAACGTCCTGACTTTC.

This sequence joins TRBV7-9 and TRBJ2-3; TRBD2 matches at 9 bases. CDR3 length equals 17 residues. Trimming removed 1 base from V and 1 base from J; junction bases left unmatched: 6. CDR1 and CDR2 (germline): SEHNR, FQNEAQ (reference sequence). CDR3 protein: CASSLGAAGGRTDTQYF. The CDR3 DNA follows: TGTGCCAGCAGCTTAGGGGCGGCGGGGGGGCGCACAGATACGCAGTATTTT.

The chain couples TRBV29-1 to TRBJ1-3; maybe TRBD1 (5 bases). V gave up 7 bases and J gave up 7 bases, with 17 bases separating them. Germline V CDR1 and CDR2: SQVTM, ANQGSEA. The CDR3 consists of 13 residues. The CDR3 coding sequence is TGCAGCGCCGGGCAGGGAATAGGCAACACCATATATTTT. Its protein is CSAGQGIGNTIYF.

V usage is TRBV27 and J usage is TRBJ2-5; possible D gene TRBD2, 5 bases. Trimming took 3 bases from V and 5 from J, leaving 10 bases between them. The CDR3 is 13 amino acids. The germline V gene has CDR1 MNHEY and CDR2 SMNVEV (reference sequence). The DNA of the CDR3 is TGTGCCAGCAGTTTCCTGGAGGAGGAGACCCAGTACTTC. Translation gives CASSFLEEETQYF.

This rearrangement joins TRBV4-3 to TRBJ1-2; possible D gene TRBD1, 5 bases. Per the germline V gene, CDR1 is LGHNA and CDR2 is YSLEER. This CDR3 spans 17 amino acids. V lost 0 bases to trimming and J lost 0 bases, with 14 bases between them. This chain's CDR3 is CASSQDPRTPPNYGYTF. The CDR3 nucleotides are TGCGCCAGCAGCCAAGACCCCCGGACACCCCCTAACTATGGCTACACCTTC.

This clone was counted once. The chain employs TRBV2 and TRBJ1-4; 9 bases line up with TRBD1. The CDR3 is 16 residues long. J was trimmed by 8 bases and V by 2 bases; bases with no gene match: 9. CDR1 and CDR2 from the germline V gene are SNHLY and FYNNEI. CDR3 in DNA: TGTGCCAGCAGTGAAAGGGGGGGACAGGGTCGGGAAAAACTGTTTTTT. It codes for CASSERGGQGREKLFF.

The chain uses TRBV7-3 and TRBJ1-1; weak D call: TRBD1 (5 bases). Trimming took off 5 bases at V and 5 bases at J, with 15 bases between the two ends. Germline lookup yields CDR1 SGHTA and CDR2 FQGTGA. The CDR3 spans 14 residues. The CDR3 spells CASSPDGGDTEAFF. The CDR3 region has the DNA TGTGCCAGCAGCCCCGACGGGGGAGATACTGAAGCTTTCTTT.

The chain links TRBV6-4 to TRBJ2-1; weak D call: TRBD2 (5 bases). The CDR3 is 14 amino acids. The V end lost 4 bases, the J end lost 9 bases, and 16 bases lay between the germline ends. CDR1 and CDR2 from the germline V gene are MRHNA and SNTAGT. DNA for the CDR3: TGTGCCAGCAGTGCCAATACCGGACTTTCTGAGCAGTTCTTC. As protein: CASSANTGLSEQFF.

This clone was observed a handful of times. At one of its ends the junction is not consistent with the germline gene, which may arise from a read error. V usage is TRBV6-5 and J usage is TRBJ1-2, with D perhaps matching TRBD1 (5 bases). This CDR3 is built from 13 residues. The germline V gene encodes CDR1 MNHEY and CDR2 SVGAGI. CDR3 sequence (DNA): TGTGCTAGCACAGTGAGGCAGGGACATGGCTACACCTTC. Protein product: CASTVRQGHGYTF.

This sequence joins TRBV28 and TRBJ1-5, with D maybe TRBD1 (5 bases). The CDR3 is 14 amino acids. Germline V gene data show CDR1 as MDHEN and CDR2 as SYDVKM. Trimming removed 3 bases at V and 5 bases at J, with 11 bases between. The chain's CDR3 is CASSLAGTHQPQHF. CDR3 bases: TGTGCCAGCAGTTTGGCAGGGACCCATCAGCCCCAGCATTTT. Based on the CDR3 plus reference TRBV28 and TRBJ1-5, the full variable domain is DVKVTQSSRYLVKRTGEKVFLECVQDMDHENMFWYRQDPGLGLRLIYFSYDVKMKEKGDIPEGYSVSREKKERFSLILESASTNQTSMYLCASSLAGTHQPQHFGDGTRLSIL.

The chain joins TRBV28 to TRBJ2-4; TRBD2 is a possible D gene (5 bases). V was trimmed by 2 bases and J by 0 bases, leaving 11 bases between them. The CDR3 extends over 16 amino acids. Per germline, CDR1 MDHEN and CDR2 SYDVKM. This CDR3 reads CASSLRGLAAKNIQYF. The CDR3 nucleotides read TGTGCCAGCAGTTTAAGAGGTCTAGCAGCCAAAAACATTCAGTACTTC. Together with reference TRBV28 and TRBJ2-4, the CDR3 gives the full variable domain: DVKVTQSSRYLVKRTGEKVFLECVQDMDHENMFWYRQDPGLGLRLIYFSYDVKMKEKGDIPEGYSVSREKKERFSLILESASTNQTSMYLCASSLRGLAAKNIQYFGAGTRLSVL.

This chain links TRBV5-1 with TRBJ2-3, with 7 bases identical to TRBD2. V lost 0 bases to trimming and J lost 6 bases; unmatched junction nucleotides: 4. Per germline, CDR1 SGHRS and CDR2 YFSETQ. This CDR3 comprises 14 residues. The CDR3 coding sequence is TGCGCCAGCAGCTTGGCGGGGGGAAGCGATACGCAGTATTTT. This encodes CASSLAGGSDTQYF. Filled out from reference TRBV5-1 and TRBJ2-3, the complete variable domain reads KAGVTQTPRYLIKTRGQQVTLSCSPISGHRSVSWYQQTPGQGLQFLFEYFSETQRNKGNFPGRFSGRQFSNSRSEMNVSTLELGDSALYLCASSLAGGSDTQYFGPGTRLTVL.

As for this clone: Mismatch with germline at one junction end may stem from a read error. This chain connects TRBV5-4 to TRBJ2-7, with 7 bases that match TRBD2. This CDR3 region has 12 residues. The germline V gene has CDR1 SGHNT and CDR2 YYREEE (reference sequence). Here the CDR3 DNA reads TGTGCCAGCAGCTGGGGGGGGGACTCCATCAGTTTC. This sequence encodes CASSWGGDSISF.

V is TRBV19 and J is TRBJ1-5, with unresolved D. V lost 5 bases to trimming and J lost 0 bases, with 14 bases between them. CDR1 is LNHDA and CDR2 is SQIVND in the germline V gene (reference sequence). This CDR3 contains 16 residues. The CDR3 nucleotides are TGTGCCAGTAGTTTCGGATCGGACGGTAGCAATCAGCCCCAGCATTTT. It translates to CASSFGSDGSNQPQHF. The full variable domain, completed using reference TRBV19 and TRBJ1-5, is DGGITQSPKYLFRKEGQNVTLSCEQNLNHDAMYWYRQDPGQGLRLIYYSQIVNDFQKGDIAEGYSVSREKKESFPLTVTSAQKNPTAFYLCASSFGSDGSNQPQHFGDGTRLSIL.

CDR3 bases: TGTGCCAGCAGTTACAACTCTTGGGGACGGTCCAAGGAGACCCAGTACTTC. Its translation: CASSYNSWGRSKETQYF. The chain carries TRBV28 and TRBJ2-5, with D possibly called TRBD1 or TRBD2 (5 bases each). CDR3 length: 17 residues. The V end was cut by 4 bases, the J end by 5 bases, with 23 bases between. The V gene's germline CDR1 is MDHEN and CDR2 SYDVKM.

V usage is TRBV4-2 and J usage is TRBJ1-2; D remains unclear. The CDR3 is 12 amino acids. CDR1 and CDR2 from the germline V gene are LGHNA and YNFKEQ. V dropped 4 bases and J dropped 7 bases, with 10 bases sitting between them. DNA for the CDR3: TGTGCCAGCAGCCGAGCTCTTTCTGGCTACACCTTC. This translates into CASSRALSGYTF.

The J gene is TRBJ1-5, the V gene TRBV19; TRBD1 agrees at 9 bases. Germline trimming cut 6 bases from V and 6 bases from J; bases unmatched to any gene: 6. Germline V CDR1 and CDR2: LNHDA, SQIVND (reference sequence). CDR3 length: 14 residues. In nucleotides, the CDR3 is TGTGCCAGTAGGATACAGGGGGCTGGTCAGCCCCAGCATTTT. It is translated as CASRIQGAGQPQHF.

This sequence joins TRBV7-2 and TRBJ1-1, with D perhaps TRBD1 (5 bases). The length of the CDR3 is 14 residues. Trimming took off 2 bases at V and 3 bases at J, with 10 bases between the two ends. Germline assignment: CDR1 SGHTA and CDR2 FQGNSA. CDR3 amino acids: CASSLSRAHTEAFF. CDR3 coding DNA: TGTGCCAGCAGCTTAAGCAGGGCCCACACTGAAGCTTTCTTT.

The chain carries TRBV27 and TRBJ1-2; unclear D gene. Trimming took off 6 bases at V and 3 bases at J, with 14 bases between the two ends. Germline-derived CDR1 and CDR2 are MNHEY and SMNVEV (reference sequence). The length of the CDR3 is 14 residues. CDR3 bases: TGTGCCAGCAGCCCACTAGGTTGGGACTATGGCTACACCTTC. Translated, it gives CASSPLGWDYGYTF.

The gene calls are TRBV6-6 and TRBJ2-7, with TRBD1 matching over 8 bases. CDR3 length: 15 amino acids. V dropped 2 bases and J dropped 3; count of bases not matched to a gene: 6. Germline-derived CDR1 and CDR2 are MNHNY and SVGAGI (reference sequence). The CDR3 bases are TGTGCCAGCAGTTACGTGAGACAGGGGAACTACGAGCAGTACTTC. Translated, it gives CASSYVRQGNYEQYF.

The V call is TRBV27, the J call TRBJ2-5, with TRBD2 matching 10 bases. This CDR3 has 15 residues. Trimming cost V 2 bases and J 4 bases; bases outside gene matches: 4. Germline values: CDR1 MNHEY, CDR2 SMNVEV (reference sequence). CDR3: CASSLGQRGGETQYF. The CDR3, as DNA: TGTGCCAGCAGTTTAGGTCAGCGGGGGGGAGAGACCCAGTACTTC.

The rearrangement uses TRBV7-6 and TRBJ2-3, with 8 bases lining up with TRBD2. J lost 4 bases, V lost 1 base, and 4 bases had no gene match. CDR3 length: 15 amino acids. The germline gives CDR1 SGHVS, CDR2 FNYEAQ. Here the CDR3 DNA reads TGTGCCAGCAGCTTAGGCGGGGGGCGCTCAGATACGCAGTATTTT. It specifies CASSLGGGRSDTQYF. Full variable domain (missing parts from reference TRBV7-6 and TRBJ2-3): GAGVSQSPRYKVTKRGQDVALRCDPISGHVSLYWYRQALGQGPEFLTYFNYEAQQDKSGLPNDRFSAERPEGSISTLTIQRTEQRDSAMYRCASSLGGGRSDTQYFGPGTRLTVL.

The V gene is TRBV2, the J gene TRBJ1-4; 7 positions agree with TRBD1. Trimming took 6 bases from V and 5 from J; bases not matched to a gene: 3. The CDR3 is 13 amino acids. Germline assignment: CDR1 SNHLY and CDR2 FYNNEI. The CDR3 loop is CASSGTANEKLFF. CDR3 in DNA: TGTGCCAGCAGCGGGACAGCGAATGAAAAACTGTTTTTT.

This sequence joins TRBV25-1 and TRBJ1-4; TRBD1 matches at 8 bases. The CDR3 spans 14 residues. J gave up 5 bases and V 3 bases, and 2 bases lay outside the gene matches. CDR1 is MGHDK, CDR2 SYGVNS, per germline. DNA of the CDR3: TGTGCCAGCAGTGACAGGGGGCCGAATGAAAAACTGTTTTTT. Protein product: CASSDRGPNEKLFF.